One and the same sample provided the 18 T cell receptor beta chains below, sequenced in a study of T cell repertoires in cytomegalovirus infection. TCRdb processed the reads anew with MiXCR; each CDR3 protein has one entry. The data contain 50,000 to 65,000 distinct CDR3 sequences, roughly a fifth of them singletons. These receptors are not linked to any known antigen. Sequences were derived from CD8+ T cells from cultured PBMCs, sampled from culture after CMV antigen stimulation. These receptors came from a human donor in good health (CMV status not recorded). Some clones in this sample may be carry-over from other donors' samples.

A few counts support this clonotype. This chain links TRBV7-2 with TRBJ1-3; D gene uncertain. Deletions cut 9 bases from V and 0 bases from J, with 3 bases between. Germline CDR1 SGHTA, CDR2 FQGNSA. The CDR3 loop spans 11 amino acids. The CDR3 DNA follows: TGTGCCAGACCCTCTGGAAACACCATATATTTT. It translates to CARPSGNTIYF.

The chain combines TRBV4-3 with TRBJ2-7; TRBD2 aligns across 7 bases. Germline CDR1 is LGHNA and CDR2 is YSLEER. The V segment lost 5 bases and the J segment 4 bases; nucleotides outside the gene matches: 8. There are 14 residues in the CDR3. DNA for the CDR3: TGCGCCAGCAGCTCGACGGGGGGACCTTACGAGCAGTACTTC. Amino acids: CASSSTGGPYEQYF.

This clonotype appeared a few times. The chain carries TRBV2 and TRBJ2-3; D remains unclear. The V end lost 6 bases, the J end lost 5 bases, and 21 bases lay between the germline ends. Germline V gene data show CDR1 as SNHLY and CDR2 as FYNNEI. The CDR3 has 16 amino acids. CDR3 DNA: TGTGCCAGCAGGGGCCCGCTAGGAGAAGGTGGAGATACGCAGTATTTT. Its protein is CASRGPLGEGGDTQYF.

The chain uses TRBV19 and TRBJ1-5; 7 bases are shared with TRBD1. The ends lost 5 bases at V and 8 bases at J; junction bases unmatched: 12. Germline CDR1 LNHDA, CDR2 SQIVND (reference sequence). CDR3 length: 15 amino acids. In nucleotides, the CDR3 is TGTGCCAGTAGTCCCCGGGACAGCCGGGATGAGCCCCAGCATTTT. Amino acid sequence: CASSPRDSRDEPQHF. The variable domain in full, with the rest retrieved from reference TRBV19 and TRBJ1-5, is DGGITQSPKYLFRKEGQNVTLSCEQNLNHDAMYWYRQDPGQGLRLIYYSQIVNDFQKGDIAEGYSVSREKKESFPLTVTSAQKNPTAFYLCASSPRDSRDEPQHFGDGTRLSIL.

This clonotype was observed a handful of times. The chain joins TRBV7-8 to TRBJ2-5; maybe TRBD2 (6 bases). Germline CDR1 and CDR2: SGHVS and FQNEAQ. The germline V and J ends were trimmed by 0 bases and 2 bases, with 13 bases remaining between them. This CDR3 is built from 16 residues. The CDR3 is CASSLAGVGGQETQYF. The CDR3 DNA reads as TGTGCCAGCAGCTTAGCAGGGGTAGGAGGGCAAGAGACCCAGTACTTC.

This clonotype showed up just a few times. The rearrangement links TRBV7-2 to TRBJ2-7; D is uncertain. V was cut by 0 bases and J by 3 bases, with 18 bases left in between. Germline V CDR1 and CDR2: SGHTA, FQGNSA. The CDR3 has 17 amino acids. CDR3 DNA sequence: TGTGCCAGCAGCTTAGCTCGAGGCCGACATTATGACTACGAGCAGTACTTC. This gives the protein CASSLARGRHYDYEQYF.

This chain links TRBV7-2 with TRBJ1-2; D gene unclear. Deletions cut 4 bases from V and 4 bases from J, with 10 bases between. The germline V gene encodes CDR1 SGHTA and CDR2 FQGNSA. This CDR3 is built from 13 residues. CDR3 in DNA: TGTGCCAGCAGCTCGGGTATCGGCTATGGCTACACCTTC. Amino acids: CASSSGIGYGYTF.

Only a few counts were recorded for this clonotype. The chain employs TRBV7-3 and TRBJ2-1; 8 bases fit TRBD2. The length of the CDR3 is 14 residues. The trim removed 5 bases at V and 5 bases at J, leaving 5 bases unmatched. Germline CDR1 and CDR2: SGHTA and FQGTGA. CDR3 region: CASSHGGAHNEQFF. Here the CDR3 DNA reads TGTGCCAGCAGCCACGGGGGGGCTCACAATGAGCAGTTCTTC. The full variable domain, with the rest looked up from reference TRBV7-3 and TRBJ2-1, is GAGVSQTPSNKVTEKGKYVELRCDPISGHTALYWYRQSLGQGPEFLIYFQGTGAADDSGLPNDRFFAVRPEGSVSTLKIQRTERGDSAVYLCASSHGGAHNEQFFGPGTRLTVL.

This clonotype came up a few times. J is TRBJ2-1 and V is TRBV7-9; D might be TRBD1 (6 bases). V dropped 5 bases and J dropped 7 bases, with 21 bases sitting between them. Per the germline V gene, CDR1 is SEHNR and CDR2 is FQNEAQ (reference sequence). This CDR3 contains 16 residues. The CDR3 DNA reads TGTGCCAGCAGCCCTCGGACAGCCGACTGGTGGAATGAGCAGTTCTTC. Protein sequence: CASSPRTADWWNEQFF. Drawing the rest from reference TRBV7-9 and TRBJ2-1, the complete variable domain is DTGVSQNPRHKITKRGQNVTFRCDPISEHNRLYWYRQTLGQGPEFLTYFQNEAQLEKSRLLSDRFSAERPKGSFSTLEIQRTEQGDSAMYLCASSPRTADWWNEQFFGPGTRLTVL.

The chain employs TRBV7-3 and TRBJ1-4; D might be TRBD1 (5 bases). Looked up from germline, CDR1 is SGHTA and CDR2 is FQGTGA. V was trimmed by 3 bases and J by 3 bases, leaving 20 bases between them. The CDR3 contains 18 residues. The CDR3 DNA reads TGTGCCAGCAGCTTCCCGGGACCGACCTTGCGGGCTAATGAAAAACTGTTTTTT. Amino acid sequence: CASSFPGPTLRANEKLFF.

This chain uses TRBV7-6 with TRBJ1-3, with D unclear. The germline V gene encodes CDR1 SGHVS and CDR2 FNYEAQ. The V end was cut by 2 bases, the J end by 9 bases, with 17 bases between. The length of the CDR3 is 15 residues. CDR3 in DNA: TGTGCCAGCAGCTTAAACGGCCCTCTTAGTGGCACCATATATTTT. Its translation: CASSLNGPLSGTIYF.

This clonotype was observed a handful of times. The chain joins TRBV28 to TRBJ2-1; maybe TRBD2 (6 bases). V was pared by 3 bases and J by 6 bases, with 12 bases between. The CDR3 is made up of 14 amino acids. In germline, CDR1 is MDHEN, CDR2 SYDVKM. The CDR3 is CASSFLGGINEQFF. DNA for the CDR3: TGTGCCAGCAGTTTCCTCGGGGGAATCAATGAGCAGTTCTTC.

This chain joins TRBV6-1 and TRBJ1-6; a possible D gene is TRBD1 (6 bases). CDR1 MNHNS and CDR2 SASEGT come from the germline V gene. Trimming cost V 6 bases and J 7 bases, with 16 bases left between them. The CDR3 is made up of 15 amino acids. The CDR3 loop reads CASSWTARPNSPLHF. The DNA for the CDR3 is TGTGCCAGCAGCTGGACAGCCCGACCAAATTCACCCCTCCACTTT.

The chain combines TRBV20-1 with TRBJ2-5; 12 nucleotides align to TRBD2. The V gene's germline CDR1 is DFQATT and CDR2 SNEGSKA (reference sequence). Trimming removed 5 bases from V and 2 bases from J; junction bases left unmatched: 12. The CDR3 spans 17 residues. In DNA form, the CDR3 reads TGCAGTGCTCAAACTGAATGGACTAGCGGGGAACAAGAGACCCAGTACTTC. Translated, it gives CSAQTEWTSGEQETQYF.

This clonotype has just a few counts. V and J are TRBV7-2 and TRBJ2-1, with D tentatively TRBD2 (5 bases). The CDR3 is made up of 15 amino acids. Germline CDR1 SGHTA, CDR2 FQGNSA. V was cut by 5 bases and J by 5 bases, with 16 bases left in between. The CDR3 protein is CASSHGVGSHNEQFF. For the CDR3, the DNA is TGTGCCAGCAGCCACGGGGTAGGGTCCCACAATGAGCAGTTCTTC.

This clonotype has just a few counts. V and J are TRBV11-2 and TRBJ2-3, with D perhaps matching TRBD2 (6 bases). Germline values: CDR1 SGHAT, CDR2 FQNNGV. V was shortened by 1 base and J by 5 bases, with 10 bases between the two germline ends. CDR3 length equals 14 residues. CDR3 coding DNA: TGTGCCAGCAGCTTAGCCGGGGAGGAAGATACGCAGTATTTT. Amino acids: CASSLAGEEDTQYF.

This chain links TRBV7-9 with TRBJ1-2; 10 bases are a match to TRBD1. The CDR3 is made up of 13 amino acids. The trim removed 5 bases at V and 8 bases at J, leaving 5 bases unmatched. CDR1 is SEHNR, CDR2 FQNEAQ, per germline (reference sequence). The CDR3 coding sequence is TGTGCCAGCAGCGGAGGGACAGGGGACGGCTACACCTTC. Protein: CASSGGTGDGYTF.

The chain joins TRBV7-8 to TRBJ2-7, with TRBD1 matching 8 bases. CDR1 SGHVS and CDR2 FQNEAQ come from the germline V gene. V lost 0 bases, J lost 4 bases, and 5 bases stayed unmatched. The CDR3 length is 15 residues. The CDR3 nucleotides are TGTGCCAGCAGCTTAGCTGGGACAGGAGTTTACGAGCAGTACTTC. This translates into CASSLAGTGVYEQYF.